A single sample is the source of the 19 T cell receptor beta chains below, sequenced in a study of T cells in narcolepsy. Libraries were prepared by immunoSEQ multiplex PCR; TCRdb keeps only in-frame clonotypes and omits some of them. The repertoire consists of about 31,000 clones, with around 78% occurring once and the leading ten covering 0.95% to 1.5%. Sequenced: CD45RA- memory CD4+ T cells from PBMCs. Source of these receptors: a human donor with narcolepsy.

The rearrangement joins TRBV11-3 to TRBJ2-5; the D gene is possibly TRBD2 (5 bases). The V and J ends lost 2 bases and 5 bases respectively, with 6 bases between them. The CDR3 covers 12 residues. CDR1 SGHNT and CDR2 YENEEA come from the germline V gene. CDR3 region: CASSLSGETQYF. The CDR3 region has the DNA TGTGCCAGCAGCTTATCGGGGGAGACCCAGTACTTC.

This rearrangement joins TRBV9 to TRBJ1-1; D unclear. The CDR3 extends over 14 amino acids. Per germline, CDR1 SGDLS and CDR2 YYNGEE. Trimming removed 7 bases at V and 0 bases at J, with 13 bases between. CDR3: CASAFDDVNTEAFF. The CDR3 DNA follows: TGTGCCAGCGCCTTCGATGACGTGAACACTGAAGCTTTCTTT.

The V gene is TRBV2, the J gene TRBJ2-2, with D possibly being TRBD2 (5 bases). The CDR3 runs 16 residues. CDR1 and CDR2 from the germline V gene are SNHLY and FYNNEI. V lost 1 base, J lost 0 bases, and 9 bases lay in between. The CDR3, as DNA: TGTGCCAGCAGTGAAGAGGACTCCACGAACACCGGGGAGCTGTTTTTT. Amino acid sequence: CASSEEDSTNTGELFF.

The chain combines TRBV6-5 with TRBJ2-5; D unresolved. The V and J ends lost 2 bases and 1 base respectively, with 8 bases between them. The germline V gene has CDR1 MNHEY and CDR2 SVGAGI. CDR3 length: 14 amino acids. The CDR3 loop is CASSYLRFQETQYF. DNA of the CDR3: TGTGCCAGCAGTTACCTCAGGTTCCAAGAGACCCAGTACTTC.

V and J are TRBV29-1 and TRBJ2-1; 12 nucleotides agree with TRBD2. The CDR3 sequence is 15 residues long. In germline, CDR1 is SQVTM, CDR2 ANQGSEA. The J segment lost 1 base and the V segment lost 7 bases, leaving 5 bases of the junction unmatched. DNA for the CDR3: TGCAGCGGGCTGGGACTAGCGGGTTCCTACAATGAGCAGTTCTTC. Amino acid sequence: CSGLGLAGSYNEQFF.

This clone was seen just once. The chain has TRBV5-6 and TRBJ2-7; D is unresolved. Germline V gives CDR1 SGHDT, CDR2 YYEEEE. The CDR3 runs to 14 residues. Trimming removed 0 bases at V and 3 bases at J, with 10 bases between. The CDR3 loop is CASSLVGSDYEQYF. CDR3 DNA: TGTGCCAGCAGCTTGGTGGGGTCCGACTACGAGCAGTACTTC.

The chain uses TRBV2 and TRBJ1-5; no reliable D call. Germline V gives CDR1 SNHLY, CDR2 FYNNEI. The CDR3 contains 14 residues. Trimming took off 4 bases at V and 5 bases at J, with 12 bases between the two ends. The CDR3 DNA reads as TGTGCCAGCAGTGCAGGTTTTAAGGATCAGCCCCAGCATTTT. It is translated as CASSAGFKDQPQHF. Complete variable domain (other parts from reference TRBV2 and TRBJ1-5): EPEVTQTPSHQVTQMGQEVILRCVPISNHLYFYWYRQILGQKVEFLVSFYNNEISEKSEIFDDQFSVERPDGSNFTLKIRSTKLEDSAMYFCASSAGFKDQPQHFGDGTRLSIL.

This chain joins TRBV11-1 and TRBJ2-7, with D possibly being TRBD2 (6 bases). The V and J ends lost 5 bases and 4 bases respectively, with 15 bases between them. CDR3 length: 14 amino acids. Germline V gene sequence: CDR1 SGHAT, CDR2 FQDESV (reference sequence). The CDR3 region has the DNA TGTGCCAGCAGCCTTCGACGGGAGAATTACGAGCAGTACTTC. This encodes CASSLRRENYEQYF.

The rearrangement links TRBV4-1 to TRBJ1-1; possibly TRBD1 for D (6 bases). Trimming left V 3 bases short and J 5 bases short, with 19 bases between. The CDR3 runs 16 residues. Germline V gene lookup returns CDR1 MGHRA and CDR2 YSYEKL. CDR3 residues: CASSHRSGGAKTEAFF. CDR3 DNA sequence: TGCGCCAGCAGCCATAGATCGGGGGGGGCGAAGACTGAAGCTTTCTTT.

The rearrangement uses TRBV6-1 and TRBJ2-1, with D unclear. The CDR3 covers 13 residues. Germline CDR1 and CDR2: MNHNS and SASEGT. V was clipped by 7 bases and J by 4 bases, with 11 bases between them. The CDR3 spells CASTQQRYNEQFF. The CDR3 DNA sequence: TGTGCCAGCACCCAACAGAGATACAATGAGCAGTTCTTC.

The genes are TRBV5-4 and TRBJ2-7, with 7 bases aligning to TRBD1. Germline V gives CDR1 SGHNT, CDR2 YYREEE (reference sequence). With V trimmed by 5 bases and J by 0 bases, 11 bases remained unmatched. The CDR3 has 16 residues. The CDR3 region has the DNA TGTGCCAGCAGTTCTAGGACAGGCGACAACTCCTACGAGCAGTACTTC. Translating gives CASSSRTGDNSYEQYF. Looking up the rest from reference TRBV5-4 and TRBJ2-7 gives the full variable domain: ETGVTQSPTHLIKTRGQQVTLRCSSQSGHNTVSWYQQALGQGPQFIFQYYREEENGRGNFPPRFSGLQFPNYSSELNVNALELDDSALYLCASSSRTGDNSYEQYFGPGTRLTVT.

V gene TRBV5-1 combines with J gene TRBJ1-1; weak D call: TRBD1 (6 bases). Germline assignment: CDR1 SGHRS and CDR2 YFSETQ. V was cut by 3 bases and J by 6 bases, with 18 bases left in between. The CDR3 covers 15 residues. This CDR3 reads CASSSGAGFIAEAFF. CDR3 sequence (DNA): TGCGCCAGCAGCTCGGGGGCAGGATTTATCGCTGAAGCTTTCTTT.

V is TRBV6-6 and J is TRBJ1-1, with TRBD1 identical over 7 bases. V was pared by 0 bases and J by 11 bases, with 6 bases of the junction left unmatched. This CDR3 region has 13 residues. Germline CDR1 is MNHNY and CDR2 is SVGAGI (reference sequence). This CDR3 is CASSYSEDRRAFF. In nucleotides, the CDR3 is TGTGCCAGCAGTTACTCAGAGGACAGGCGCGCTTTCTTT.

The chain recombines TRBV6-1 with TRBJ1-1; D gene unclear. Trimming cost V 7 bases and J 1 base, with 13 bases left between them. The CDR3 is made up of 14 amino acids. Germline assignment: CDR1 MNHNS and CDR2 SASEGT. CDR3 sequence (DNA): TGTGCCAGCATTAGTTCCCCATGGAACACTGAAGCTTTCTTT. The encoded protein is CASISSPWNTEAFF.

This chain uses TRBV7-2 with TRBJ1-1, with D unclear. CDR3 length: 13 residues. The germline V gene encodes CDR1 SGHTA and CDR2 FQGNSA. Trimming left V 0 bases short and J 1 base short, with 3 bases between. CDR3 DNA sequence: TGTGCCAGCAGCTTAGCGAGGAACACTGAAGCTTTCTTT. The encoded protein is CASSLARNTEAFF.

The DNA for the CDR3 is TGTGCCAGCAAAGGTACTACTTCCTACAATGAGCAGTTCTTC. Translating it yields CASKGTTSYNEQFF. The chain is built from TRBV5-6 and TRBJ2-1; D is unresolved. Germline values: CDR1 SGHDT, CDR2 YYEEEE. The CDR3 loop spans 14 amino acids. Trimming pared 6 bases from V and 1 base from J, leaving 11 bases between.

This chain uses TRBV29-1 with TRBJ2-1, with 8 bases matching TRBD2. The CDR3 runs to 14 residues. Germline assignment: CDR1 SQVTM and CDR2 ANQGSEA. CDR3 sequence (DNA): TGCAGAGGTAGCGGGATGATGATACACAATGAGCAGTTCTTC. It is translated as CRGSGMMIHNEQFF.

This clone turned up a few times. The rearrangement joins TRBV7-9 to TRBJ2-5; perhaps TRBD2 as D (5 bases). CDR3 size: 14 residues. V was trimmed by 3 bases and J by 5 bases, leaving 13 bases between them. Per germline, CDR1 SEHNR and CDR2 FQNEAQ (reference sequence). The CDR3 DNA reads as TGTGCCAGCAGCTTCCAGAGTGGACTTGAGACCCAGTACTTC. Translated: CASSFQSGLETQYF.

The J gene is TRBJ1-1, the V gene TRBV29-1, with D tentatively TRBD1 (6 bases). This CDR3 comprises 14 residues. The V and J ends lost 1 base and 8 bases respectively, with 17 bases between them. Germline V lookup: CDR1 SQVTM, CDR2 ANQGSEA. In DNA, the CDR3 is TGCAGCGTTGAAGTTGGGGGGCAGGGCGGCGAAGCTTTCTTT. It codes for CSVEVGGQGGEAFF.